The 14 T cell receptor beta chains listed next were all sequenced from one sample in a study of blood T cells in healthy people across ages. A second roughly 6 to 12 cycle PCR used barcoded and J-beta primers. TCRdb re-called the 5' RACE reads through MiXCR, storing one row per CDR3 protein. The table includes 1.5 million or so distinct CDR3 sequences, roughly 40% detected once. Sequencing was performed on blood. These receptors all come from a woman aged 18-29 years in good health.

This clonotype came up a few times. The rearrangement links TRBV3-1 to TRBJ2-6; D not resolved. This CDR3 region has 15 residues. Trimming pared 1 base from V and 4 bases from J, leaving 8 bases between. The germline gives CDR1 LGHDT, CDR2 YNNKEL (reference sequence). The CDR3 protein is CASSQGLGGANVLTF. Written as DNA, the CDR3 is TGTGCCAGCAGCCAAGGGCTAGGCGGGGCCAACGTCCTGACTTTC.

The chain combines TRBV4-1 with TRBJ2-1, with D perhaps matching TRBD2 (6 bases). Germline V CDR1 and CDR2: MGHRA, YSYEKL. V was trimmed by 0 bases and J by 6 bases, leaving 9 bases between them. The CDR3 totals 14 residues. This CDR3 is CASSQDGGFNEQFF. CDR3 nucleotide sequence: TGCGCCAGCAGCCAAGACGGGGGATTCAATGAGCAGTTCTTC.

V is TRBV9 and J is TRBJ1-2; TRBD1 is a possible D gene (5 bases). Germline V gene data show CDR1 as SGDLS and CDR2 as YYNGEE. This CDR3 spans 15 amino acids. V was clipped by 3 bases and J by 3 bases, with 15 bases between them. CDR3 in amino acids: CASSAELLGDYGYTF. Written as DNA, the CDR3 is TGTGCCAGCAGCGCCGAACTACTAGGGGACTATGGCTACACCTTC.

The V gene is TRBV6-6, the J gene TRBJ1-5; TRBD1 is a possible D gene (5 bases). With 2 bases removed from V and 2 bases from J, the gap between germline ends came to 16 bases. This CDR3 has 17 residues. The germline gives CDR1 MNHNY, CDR2 SVGAGI (reference sequence). For the CDR3, the DNA is TGTGCCAGCAGTTACGTGTGGGACTCAGGAGGCAATCAGCCCCAGCATTTT. This gives the protein CASSYVWDSGGNQPQHF.

This clonotype occurred a few times. This chain joins TRBV6-5 and TRBJ2-1; 8 bases agree with TRBD2. V shed 7 bases and J 10 bases; nucleotides not matched to a gene: 15. CDR1 is MNHEY and CDR2 is SVGAGI in the germline V gene. This CDR3 comprises 15 residues. In DNA, the CDR3 is TGTGCCAGCAACGGGTTGGCGGGGGGACCCTCCGAGCAGTTCTTC. It yields the protein CASNGLAGGPSEQFF.

This chain uses TRBV9 with TRBJ2-7; 8 bases map to TRBD1. Germline V gene data show CDR1 as SGDLS and CDR2 as YYNGEE. The CDR3 has 14 residues. Trimming cost V 2 bases and J 2 bases; bases outside gene matches: 3. The CDR3 sequence is CASSVTGAAYEQYF. CDR3 nucleotides: TGTGCCAGCAGCGTGACAGGGGCGGCCTACGAGCAGTACTTC.

The rearrangement joins TRBV6-1 to TRBJ2-1; D uncertain. CDR3 length: 12 amino acids. Germline lookup yields CDR1 MNHNS and CDR2 SASEGT. Deletions cut 4 bases from V and 7 bases from J, with 8 bases between. The CDR3 loop reads CASSGRLNEQFF. The CDR3 region has the DNA TGTGCCAGCAGTGGAAGGCTGAATGAGCAGTTCTTC.

CDR3 nucleotides: TGCAGTGCTAGTCCTAGCGGGTTCGGGAATGAGCAGTTCTTC. It yields the protein CSASPSGFGNEQFF. The rearrangement links TRBV20-1 to TRBJ2-1; TRBD2 matches 8 bases. CDR1 and CDR2 from the germline V gene are DFQATT and SNEGSKA (reference sequence). Trimming removed 3 bases from V and 7 bases from J; junction bases left unmatched: 8. This CDR3 comprises 14 residues.

The chain couples TRBV7-9 to TRBJ2-3; 14 bases align to TRBD2. There are 17 residues in the CDR3. Germline loops: CDR1 SEHNR, CDR2 FQNEAQ (reference sequence). The V and J ends lost 1 base and 4 bases, in that order; junction bases with no gene match: 4. The CDR3 coding sequence is TGTGCCAGCAGCTTAGGGGGACTAGCGGGAGTGGCAGATACGCAGTATTTT. Translated, it gives CASSLGGLAGVADTQYF.

The CDR3 nucleotides are TGTGCCAGCAGCGCAGAGGTGGGCGGGATCGCGAACACCGGGGAGCTGTTTTTT. This encodes CASSAEVGGIANTGELFF. The chain carries TRBV7-2 and TRBJ2-2, with D possibly matching TRBD2 (6 bases). V shed 5 bases and J shed 0 bases, with 19 bases lying between them. Germline V lookup: CDR1 SGHTA, CDR2 FQGNSA. The CDR3 sequence is 18 residues long.

The gene calls are TRBV5-1 and TRBJ2-1; 9 bases agree with TRBD2. J lost 5 bases, V lost 7 bases, and 4 bases had no gene match. This CDR3 contains 13 residues. Germline V CDR1 and CDR2: SGHRS, YFSETQ. The CDR3 nucleotides read TGCGCCAGCGGACTAGCGTCCAACAATGAGCAGTTCTTC. It translates to CASGLASNNEQFF.

DNA of the CDR3: TGCAGTGCTAGCCCTCGCGGGGGGTACAATGAGCAGTTCTTC. This encodes CSASPRGGYNEQFF. The rearrangement uses TRBV20-1 and TRBJ2-1; 8 positions agree with TRBD2. Trimming removed 3 bases from V and 4 bases from J; junction bases left unmatched: 5. Germline loops: CDR1 DFQATT, CDR2 SNEGSKA (reference sequence). The CDR3 has 14 residues.

As for this clonotype: A much bigger clone sits one base away, suggesting this may be a read error. The chain combines TRBV29-1 with TRBJ2-1, with 7 bases lining up with TRBD2. The CDR3 sequence is 12 residues long. The junction had 10 bases not matched to a gene; V was cut back by 4 bases and J by 13 bases. Germline V gives CDR1 SQVTM, CDR2 ANQGSEA. CDR3 in amino acids: CSVGGGTETQFF. The CDR3 region has the DNA TGCAGCGTTGGGGGGGGAACGGAGACCCAGTTCTTC.

V is TRBV7-9 and J is TRBJ1-1; D is undetermined. This CDR3 is built from 15 residues. Germline lookup yields CDR1 SEHNR and CDR2 FQNEAQ (reference sequence). Between the trimmed V and J ends, which lost 0 bases and 1 base, there was a span of 9 bases. CDR3: CASSLARGGNTEAFF. For the CDR3, the DNA is TGTGCCAGCAGCTTAGCCCGGGGAGGGAACACTGAAGCTTTCTTT.